This T cell receptor beta chain was identified in a study of blood T cell repertoires in COVID-19. Looking at the study overall: From the United States, Italy and Spain came samples of acute and convalescent COVID-19. PBMCs, B-cell-depleted T cells, or T cells were the source of the cDNA or gDNA that made up the material.

This clone was observed a single time. The V gene lost 5 bases and the J gene lost 2 bases, with 22 bases spanning the gap. From germline, CDR1 is MNHEY and CDR2 SMNVEV (reference sequence). This CDR3 is 18 amino acids long. Produced via immunoSEQ multiplex PCR; TCRdb's table is partial and in-frame only. The sample lists roughly 70,000 clones, 85% to 90% occurring once. Sequences were obtained from peripheral blood. V usage is TRBV27 and J usage is TRBJ1-3; maybe TRBD1 (6 bases). The TCR comes from an elderly woman with active COVID-19. The CDR3 loop is CASSPRPPWAGAGNTIYF. CDR3 DNA sequence: TGTGCCAGCAGTCCGAGGCCCCCCTGGGCAGGGGCTGGAAACACCATATATTTT.